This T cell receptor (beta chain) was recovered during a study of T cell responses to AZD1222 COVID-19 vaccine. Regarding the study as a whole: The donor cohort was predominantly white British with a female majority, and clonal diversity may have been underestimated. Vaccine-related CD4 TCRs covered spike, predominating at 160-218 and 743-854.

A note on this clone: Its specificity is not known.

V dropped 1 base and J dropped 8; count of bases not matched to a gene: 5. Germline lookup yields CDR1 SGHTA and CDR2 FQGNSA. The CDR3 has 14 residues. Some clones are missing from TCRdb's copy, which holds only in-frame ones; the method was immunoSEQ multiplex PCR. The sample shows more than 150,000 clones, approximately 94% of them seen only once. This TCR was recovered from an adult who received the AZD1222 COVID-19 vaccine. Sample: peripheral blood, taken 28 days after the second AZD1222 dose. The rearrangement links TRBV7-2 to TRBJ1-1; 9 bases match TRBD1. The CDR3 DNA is TGTGCCAGCAGCTTAGTTGGGACAGGGATCGAAGCTTTCTTT. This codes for CASSLVGTGIEAFF.